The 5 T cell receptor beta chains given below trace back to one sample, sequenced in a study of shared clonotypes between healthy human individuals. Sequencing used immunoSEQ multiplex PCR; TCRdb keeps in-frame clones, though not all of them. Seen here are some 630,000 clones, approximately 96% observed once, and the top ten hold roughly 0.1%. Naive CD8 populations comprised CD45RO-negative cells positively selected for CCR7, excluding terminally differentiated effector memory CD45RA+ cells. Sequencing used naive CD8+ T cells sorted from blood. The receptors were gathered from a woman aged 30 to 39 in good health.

The CDR3 region has the DNA TGCGCCAGCAGCTTGGCTTCCGGGTTCTACGAGCAGTACTTC. Protein: CASSLASGFYEQYF. This sequence joins TRBV5-1 and TRBJ2-7, with D unresolved. V was clipped by 0 bases and J by 3 bases, with 10 bases between them. The CDR3 has 14 amino acids. From germline, CDR1 is SGHRS and CDR2 YFSETQ.

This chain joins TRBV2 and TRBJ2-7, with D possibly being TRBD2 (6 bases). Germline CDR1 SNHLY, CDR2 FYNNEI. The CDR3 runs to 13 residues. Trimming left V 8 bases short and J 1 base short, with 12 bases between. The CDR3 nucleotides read TGTGCCAGCGGTGTAGCGGCTTCCTACGAGCAGTACTTC. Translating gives CASGVAASYEQYF. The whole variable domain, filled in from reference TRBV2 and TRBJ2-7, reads EPEVTQTPSHQVTQMGQEVILRCVPISNHLYFYWYRQILGQKVEFLVSFYNNEISEKSEIFDDQFSVERPDGSNFTLKIRSTKLEDSAMYFCASGVAASYEQYFGPGTRLTVT.

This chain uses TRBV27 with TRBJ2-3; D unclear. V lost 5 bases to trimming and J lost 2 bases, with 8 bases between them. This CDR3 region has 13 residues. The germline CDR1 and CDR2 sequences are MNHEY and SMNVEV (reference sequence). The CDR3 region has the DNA TGTGCCAGCAGTCCTGGACCCACAGATACGCAGTATTTT. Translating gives CASSPGPTDTQYF.

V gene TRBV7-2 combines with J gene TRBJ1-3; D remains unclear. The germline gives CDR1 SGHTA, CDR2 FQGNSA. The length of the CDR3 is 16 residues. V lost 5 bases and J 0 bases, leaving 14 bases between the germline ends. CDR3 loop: CASSPAGFGSGNTIYF. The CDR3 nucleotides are TGTGCCAGCAGCCCCGCGGGATTCGGCTCTGGAAACACCATATATTTT.

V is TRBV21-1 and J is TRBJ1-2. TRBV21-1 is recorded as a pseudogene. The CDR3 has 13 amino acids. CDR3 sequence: CASSKGEGRGYTF. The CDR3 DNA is TGTGCCAGCAGCAAAGGCGAGGGGCGCGGCTACACCTTC.